This TCR beta chain was recovered during a study of T cell responses to AZD1222 COVID-19 vaccine. The germline V gene encodes CDR1 GTSNPN and CDR2 SVGIG (reference sequence). Trimming left V 0 bases short and J 6 bases short, with 21 bases between. The CDR3 runs 16 residues. Sequencing was performed with immunoSEQ multiplex PCR; in TCRdb, only in-frame clones are kept and a portion is missing. The sample contains tens of thousands of clones, around 87% of which appear only once. Findings and caveats of the study: Just 5 to 7 people given AZD1222 tested seropositive at baseline.

A note on this clone: Its antigen is undetermined.

This receptor was taken from an adult in good health. This chain links TRBV30 with TRBJ2-7, with D perhaps being TRBD1 or TRBD2 (6 bases each). The sample consisted of peripheral blood, taken on day 0 of AZD1222 vaccination. In nucleotides, the CDR3 is TGTGCCTGGAGTGTTAGGGGGGTTTACGGTGGTGCCGAGCAGTACTTC. It yields the protein CAWSVRGVYGGAEQYF.